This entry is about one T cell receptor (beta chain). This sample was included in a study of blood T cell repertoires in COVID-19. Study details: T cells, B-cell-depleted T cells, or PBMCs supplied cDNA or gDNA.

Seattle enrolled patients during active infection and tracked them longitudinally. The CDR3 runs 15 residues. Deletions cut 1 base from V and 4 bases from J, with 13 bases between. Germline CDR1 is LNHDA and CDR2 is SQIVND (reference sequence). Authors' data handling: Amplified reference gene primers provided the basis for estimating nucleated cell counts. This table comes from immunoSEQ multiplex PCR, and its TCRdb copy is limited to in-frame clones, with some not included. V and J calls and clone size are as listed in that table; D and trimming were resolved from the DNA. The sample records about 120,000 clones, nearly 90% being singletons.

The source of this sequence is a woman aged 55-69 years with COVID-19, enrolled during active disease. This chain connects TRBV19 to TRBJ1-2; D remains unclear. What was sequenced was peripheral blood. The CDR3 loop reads CASSIVVQFSYGYTF. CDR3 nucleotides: TGTGCCAGTAGTATAGTTGTACAGTTCAGCTATGGCTACACCTTC.